The 3 T cell receptor beta chains listed next were all sequenced from one sample in a study of OX40 agonist ivuxolimab in advanced cancers. The assay was immunoSEQ multiplex PCR, and TCRdb's table has in-frame clones only and misses some. The profile shows roughly 65,000 clones, around 80% of them singletons. Sequencing used CD4+ or CD8+ T cells sorted from blood, obtained in a trial of the OX40 agonist ivuxolimab. The receptors stem from an adult with an advanced solid tumor such as melanoma, head and neck, liver or kidney cancer.

The DNA for the CDR3 is TGTGCCAGCAGAACCGGACCTACGCCCCAAGAGACCCAGTACTTC. It translates to CASRTGPTPQETQYF. The V call is TRBV6-1, the J call TRBJ2-5; D is unclear. CDR3 length: 15 amino acids. Between the trimmed V and J ends, which lost 6 bases and 1 base, there was a span of 15 bases. The germline gives CDR1 MNHNS, CDR2 SASEGT.

This chain uses TRBV7-3 with TRBJ1-6, with TRBD1 matching over 9 bases. V trimming: 2 bases; J trimming: 9 bases; junction bases outside the gene matches: 5. The CDR3 length is 15 residues. The germline V gene has CDR1 SGHTA and CDR2 FQGTGA. CDR3 sequence reads: CASSLVGQGFSPLHF. Here the CDR3 DNA reads TGTGCCAGCAGCTTAGTAGGACAGGGGTTTTCACCCCTCCACTTT. The full variable domain, with the rest looked up from reference TRBV7-3 and TRBJ1-6, is GAGVSQTPSNKVTEKGKYVELRCDPISGHTALYWYRQSLGQGPEFLIYFQGTGAADDSGLPNDRFFAVRPEGSVSTLKIQRTERGDSAVYLCASSLVGQGFSPLHFGNGTRLTVT.

The chain couples TRBV5-1 to TRBJ2-3, with D perhaps matching TRBD1 (6 bases). CDR3 length: 15 residues. Trimming took 0 bases from V and 5 from J, leaving 13 bases between them. Germline CDR1 SGHRS, CDR2 YFSETQ. DNA of the CDR3: TGCGCCAGCAGCTTGGAGGGGGTAAGGGGAGATACGCAGTATTTT. Its protein is CASSLEGVRGDTQYF.